The 24 T cell receptor beta chains below all came from one sample that was sequenced in a study of control samples from healthy donors and cancer patients. The protocol was immunoSEQ multiplex PCR, while the TCRdb copy is restricted to in-frame clones and leaves out a portion. The profile shows approximately 190,000 clones, approximately 91% of them singletons. The sequenced material came from blood. These receptor sequences come from a man aged 25-45 years in good health.

The gene calls are TRBV7-6 and TRBJ2-3; 7 nucleotides line up with TRBD1. The CDR3 loop spans 12 amino acids. Germline-derived CDR1 and CDR2 are SGHVS and FNYEAQ. The V gene end was trimmed by 2 bases and the J gene end by 10 bases; junction bases not matched to a gene: 3. This chain's CDR3 is CASSLWTGAQYF. The CDR3 bases are TGTGCCAGCAGCTTATGGACAGGAGCGCAGTATTTT.

The J gene is TRBJ1-2, the V gene TRBV3-1 (or the pseudogene TRBV3-2); D not resolved. The CDR3 is made up of 14 amino acids. The V gene lost 3 bases and the J gene lost 4 bases, with 12 bases spanning the gap. Germline CDR1 reads LGHDT; CDR2 reads YNNKEL (reference sequence). CDR3 DNA: TGTGCCAGCAGCCAGTGGAGAGTGGGCTATGGCTACACCTTC. Residues: CASSQWRVGYGYTF.

The chain recombines TRBV24-1 with TRBJ1-4; 7 bases map to TRBD1. Germline V gene lookup returns CDR1 KGHDR and CDR2 SFDVKD. J lost 8 bases, V lost 6 bases, and 11 bases had no gene match. The CDR3 contains 15 residues. The CDR3 nucleotides read TGTGCCACCAGTATATCTTCAGGGGGACAGGAAAAACTGTTTTTT. Amino acids: CATSISSGGQEKLFF.

In DNA form, the CDR3 reads TGTGCCAGCAGCTTGGAGGACGAAAAACTGTTTTTT. Encoded protein: CASSLEDEKLFF. This chain uses TRBV7-9 with TRBJ1-4, with D unclear. The germline V and J ends were trimmed by 3 bases and 8 bases, with 7 bases remaining between them. The CDR3 sequence is 12 residues long. From germline, CDR1 is SEHNR and CDR2 FQNEAQ (reference sequence).

This sequence joins TRBV13 and TRBJ2-1; 10 bases are a match to TRBD2. CDR3 length: 18 amino acids. V lost 1 base, J lost 3 bases, and 9 bases stayed unmatched. Per the germline V gene, CDR1 is PRHDT and CDR2 is FYEKMQ (reference sequence). The CDR3 is CASSLAGSGGTNYNEQFF. CDR3 sequence (DNA): TGTGCCAGCAGCTTAGCCGGTAGCGGGGGGACAAACTACAATGAGCAGTTCTTC.

V and J are TRBV7-9 and TRBJ2-3; D gene ambiguous. V lost 5 bases and J 4 bases, leaving 4 bases between the germline ends. The CDR3 length is 11 residues. CDR1 SEHNR and CDR2 FQNEAQ come from the germline V gene (reference sequence). The CDR3 DNA is TGTGCCAGCAGCAGAGCAGATACGCAGTATTTT. Amino acids: CASSRADTQYF.

V gene TRBV18 combines with J gene TRBJ2-3; the match to TRBD2 covers 8 bases. The CDR3 covers 17 residues. V dropped 4 bases and J dropped 2; count of bases not matched to a gene: 11. Germline V gene sequence: CDR1 KGHSH, CDR2 LQKENI. The CDR3 spells CASSRQSRRGVTDTQYF. CDR3 nucleotides: TGTGCCAGCTCACGACAAAGCCGGCGGGGGGTCACAGATACGCAGTATTTT.

V is TRBV28 and J is TRBJ2-1; 9 bases are a match to TRBD2. Unmatched junction bases numbered 4, after V lost 2 bases and J lost 5 bases. This CDR3 is 15 amino acids long. Germline V gives CDR1 MDHEN, CDR2 SYDVKM. CDR3 in amino acids: CASSLPGLADNEQFF. The CDR3 nucleotides read TGTGCCAGCAGTTTACCGGGACTAGCAGACAATGAGCAGTTCTTC.

DNA of the CDR3: TGCGCCAGCAGCTTGATGGGGAACAACAAAAACATTCAGTACTTC. It encodes CASSLMGNNKNIQYF. The rearrangement joins TRBV5-1 to TRBJ2-4; D gene unclear. The CDR3 length is 15 residues. V was shortened by 1 base and J by 3 bases, with 11 bases between the two germline ends. Germline assignment: CDR1 SGHRS and CDR2 YFSETQ.

This chain joins TRBV10-3 and TRBJ1-2; no definite D call. Looked up from germline, CDR1 is ENHRY and CDR2 is SYGVKD. Trimming pared 8 bases from V and 4 bases from J, leaving 11 bases between. The CDR3 loop spans 12 amino acids. CDR3 amino acids: CAIGQGPYGYTF. CDR3 nucleotides: TGTGCCATCGGCCAAGGACCCTATGGCTACACCTTC.

The chain recombines TRBV4-1 with TRBJ1-5; D is unclear. This CDR3 has 12 residues. Looked up from germline, CDR1 is MGHRA and CDR2 is YSYEKL. Between the trimmed V and J ends, which lost 3 bases and 3 bases, there was a span of 3 bases. The CDR3 coding sequence is TGCGCCAGCAGCCATCCCAATCAGCCCCAGCATTTT. Amino acid sequence: CASSHPNQPQHF.

V is TRBV7-9 and J is TRBJ1-4; D unresolved. Germline-derived CDR1 and CDR2 are SEHNR and FQNEAQ (reference sequence). Trimming removed 3 bases from V and 8 bases from J, with 13 bases in between. The CDR3 contains 14 residues. CDR3 protein: CASSLGNREEKLFF. Written as DNA, the CDR3 is TGTGCCAGCAGCTTGGGGAACAGAGAAGAAAAACTGTTTTTT.

This clone was seen more than once but under ten times. As DNA, the CDR3 is TGTGCCAGCAGCTTGCCCGGGGAGCTGTTTTTT. It yields the protein CASSLPGELFF. J is TRBJ2-2 and V is TRBV12-3 or TRBV12-4; D ambiguous. V lost 6 bases and J lost 6, with 5 bases in between. There are 11 residues in the CDR3.

The J gene is TRBJ2-3, the V gene TRBV2, with TRBD2 matching 13 bases. Germline CDR1 is SNHLY and CDR2 is FYNNEI. V dropped 6 bases and J dropped 5; count of bases not matched to a gene: 2. There are 14 residues in the CDR3. CDR3 sequence (DNA): TGTGCCAGCAGCCGACTAGCGGGGGGAGATACGCAGTATTTT. Amino acid sequence: CASSRLAGGDTQYF.

The chain combines TRBV3-1 (or the pseudogene TRBV3-2) with TRBJ1-4; tentative D call: TRBD1 (6 bases). Trimming shortened V by 6 bases and J by 6 bases, and 23 bases separated the two germline ends. This CDR3 contains 17 residues. Germline V gives CDR1 LGHDT, CDR2 YNNKEL (reference sequence). The CDR3 DNA reads as TGTGCCAGCAGTCGAAGGGGGGCTAAAATGAGCGATGAAAAACTGTTTTTT. Its translation is CASSRRGAKMSDEKLFF.

The chain links TRBV7-9 to TRBJ1-1, with 7 positions matching TRBD1. This CDR3 is 16 amino acids long. CDR1 SEHNR and CDR2 FQNEAQ come from the germline V gene (reference sequence). Trimming at V came to 5 bases and at J to 0 bases, leaving 9 bases not matched to a gene. The DNA for the CDR3 is TGTGCCAGCAGCGCCGCCGGGACAGTCTTGAACACTGAAGCTTTCTTT. Translated: CASSAAGTVLNTEAFF.

This chain joins TRBV19 and TRBJ2-2, with 7 bases aligning to TRBD1. The V and J ends lost 4 bases and 4 bases, in that order; junction bases with no gene match: 6. Per germline, CDR1 LNHDA and CDR2 SQIVND (reference sequence). There are 15 residues in the CDR3. CDR3 in amino acids: CASSRQGSGTGELFF. CDR3 nucleotide sequence: TGTGCCAGTAGTAGACAGGGCTCGGGCACCGGGGAGCTGTTTTTT.

V and J are TRBV10-3 and TRBJ2-1, with a tentative D call TRBD2 (7 bases). CDR3 length: 14 amino acids. V was shortened by 3 bases and J by 8 bases, with 14 bases between the two germline ends. Looked up from germline, CDR1 is ENHRY and CDR2 is SYGVKD. The CDR3 loop reads CAISEGRGADEQFF. The CDR3, as DNA: TGTGCCATCAGTGAAGGCCGGGGGGCGGATGAGCAGTTCTTC.

The chain combines TRBV7-2 with TRBJ1-1, with 7 bases matching TRBD1. This CDR3 has 15 amino acids. Germline V lookup: CDR1 SGHTA, CDR2 FQGNSA. With V trimmed by 6 bases and J by 1 base, 8 bases remained unmatched. Here the CDR3 reads CASSPGQPSNTEAFF. CDR3 bases: TGTGCCAGCAGTCCGGGACAGCCATCGAACACTGAAGCTTTCTTT. The variable domain in full, with the rest retrieved from reference TRBV7-2 and TRBJ1-1, is GAGVSQSPSNKVTEKGKDVELRCDPISGHTALYWYRQSLGQGLEFLIYFQGNSAPDKSGLPSDRFSAERTGGSVSTLTIQRTQQEDSAVYLCASSPGQPSNTEAFFGQGTRLTVV.

V gene TRBV2 combines with J gene TRBJ1-6; a weak D match, TRBD1 (6 bases). This CDR3 region has 12 residues. Germline-derived CDR1 and CDR2 are SNHLY and FYNNEI. Trimming removed 9 bases at V and 9 bases at J, with 12 bases between. The DNA for the CDR3 is TGTGCCAGTAGGACAGATATTTCACCCCTCCACTTT. Protein product: CASRTDISPLHF.

This clone has only one observation. The chain joins TRBV7-6 to TRBJ1-2; D is unclear. The germline CDR1 and CDR2 sequences are SGHVS and FNYEAQ. Trimming cost V 5 bases and J 3 bases, with 22 bases left between them. The length of the CDR3 is 17 residues. Here the CDR3 DNA reads TGTGCCAGCAGCCTCCGGACGGGTTCTCAGCCAGACTATGGCTACACCTTC. The encoded protein is CASSLRTGSQPDYGYTF.

The V gene is TRBV13, the J gene TRBJ2-7, with 7 bases lining up with TRBD2. This CDR3 is 15 amino acids long. With V trimmed by 4 bases and J by 0 bases, 6 bases remained unmatched. Looked up from germline, CDR1 is PRHDT and CDR2 is FYEKMQ (reference sequence). CDR3 bases: TGTGCCAGCAGCTACTGGGGACTATACTCCTACGAGCAGTACTTC. Amino acid sequence: CASSYWGLYSYEQYF.

J is TRBJ1-1 and V is TRBV5-5; D uncertain. CDR3 length: 15 amino acids. V lost 3 bases, J lost 1 base, and 13 bases lay in between. Germline CDR1 and CDR2: SGHKS and YYEKEE (reference sequence). This CDR3 reads CASSYIGSWNTEAFF. As DNA, the CDR3 is TGTGCCAGCAGCTACATCGGGAGTTGGAACACTGAAGCTTTCTTT.

The CDR3 sequence: CASETSGGASNTQYF. In DNA, the CDR3 is TGTGCCAGCGAAACTAGCGGGGGGGCCTCAAATACGCAGTATTTT. The chain uses TRBV5-5 and TRBJ2-3; 13 nucleotides match TRBD2. V lost 7 bases to trimming and J lost 7 bases; unmatched junction nucleotides: 9. The length of the CDR3 is 15 residues. The germline V gene has CDR1 SGHKS and CDR2 YYEKEE (reference sequence).